These 21 T cell receptor beta chains share one sample of origin, sequenced in a study of post-analysis software for immune sequencing data. Study-level points and caveats: Elevated frequency relative to controls characterized roughly five TRBV segments in patients, TRBV5-6, TRBV5-1 and TRBV20-1 among them.

Presence of unique molecular identifiers characterized the TCR beta cDNA libraries. TCRdb reanalysed the PCR reads using MiXCR and keeps one entry per CDR3 protein. Altogether more than 500,000 distinct CDR3 sequences are present, 30% to 40% being singletons, with the ten largest covering less than 6%. No antigen has been assigned to these receptors. The sequencing sample was made of blood. Receptors originate from a girl aged 2 to 17 with multiple sclerosis.

The chain has TRBV28 and TRBJ2-1; the D is unclear. The CDR3 has 13 residues. The V gene's germline CDR1 is MDHEN and CDR2 SYDVKM. V lost 3 bases to trimming and J lost 9 bases, with 12 bases between them. In nucleotides, the CDR3 is TGTGCCAGCAGTTTCGGGCCCCGGGTTGAGCAGTTCTTC. It specifies CASSFGPRVEQFF.

In DNA, the CDR3 is TGTGCCAGCAGCCAAGGAGGTTTCGGGGATCAAGAGACCCAGTACTTC. This sequence encodes CASSQGGFGDQETQYF. The J gene is TRBJ2-5, the V gene TRBV3-1, with a possible D match to TRBD2 (5 bases). This CDR3 spans 16 amino acids. The germline gives CDR1 LGHDT, CDR2 YNNKEL (reference sequence). V lost 1 base, J lost 2 bases, and 14 bases lay in between.

This chain links TRBV10-3 with TRBJ2-7; D is undetermined. Germline V gene sequence: CDR1 ENHRY, CDR2 SYGVKD. The CDR3 totals 13 residues. Trimming took off 0 bases at V and 2 bases at J, with 5 bases between the two ends. Written as DNA, the CDR3 is TGTGCCATCAGTGAGTCGGCAGCCTACGAGCAGTACTTC. Its translation: CAISESAAYEQYF.

The chain joins TRBV6-5 to TRBJ1-4; TRBD1 matches at 7 bases. Germline V gene sequence: CDR1 MNHEY, CDR2 SVGAGI. V was clipped by 6 bases and J by 8 bases; unmatched bases: 12. CDR3 size: 15 residues. CDR3 protein: CASSLGTALKEKLFF. Here the CDR3 DNA reads TGTGCCAGCAGCCTTGGGACAGCTCTAAAAGAAAAACTGTTTTTT.

This rearrangement joins TRBV28 to TRBJ2-5; a possible D gene is TRBD1 (6 bases). The CDR3 extends over 15 amino acids. Looked up from germline, CDR1 is MDHEN and CDR2 is SYDVKM. The germline V and J ends were trimmed by 7 bases and 1 base, with 16 bases remaining between them. For the CDR3, the DNA is TGTGCCAGCATCAAACGAACAGGGCCCCAAGAGACCCAGTACTTC. It specifies CASIKRTGPQETQYF.

The chain links TRBV7-8 to TRBJ1-5; 8 nucleotides align to TRBD1. CDR1 SGHVS and CDR2 FQNEAQ come from the germline V gene. There are 15 residues in the CDR3. The junction had 5 bases not matched to a gene; V was cut back by 5 bases and J by 2 bases. The CDR3: CASSLDRGRNQPQHF. DNA for the CDR3: TGTGCCAGCAGCCTAGACAGGGGTCGCAATCAGCCCCAGCATTTT.

The genes are TRBV15 and TRBJ2-3; a possible D gene is TRBD1 (5 bases). With 0 bases removed from V and 0 bases from J, the gap between germline ends came to 10 bases. The CDR3 loop spans 16 amino acids. The germline gives CDR1 LNHNV, CDR2 YYDKDF (reference sequence). The CDR3 reads CATSREVRASTDTQYF. CDR3 coding DNA: TGTGCCACCAGCAGAGAAGTCAGGGCAAGCACAGATACGCAGTATTTT.

CDR3 coding DNA: TGTGCCAGCAGCTTAGGGCCCTATACCTACGAGCAGTACTTC. It yields the protein CASSLGPYTYEQYF. V gene TRBV11-2 combines with J gene TRBJ2-7; D is ambiguous. The CDR3 extends over 14 amino acids. Trimming cost V 1 base and J 2 bases, with 9 bases left between them. Germline V gives CDR1 SGHAT, CDR2 FQNNGV.

This clonotype has just one count. One end of the junction is discordant with germline, which a read error may explain. The chain carries TRBV13 and TRBJ2-7; D assignment may be TRBD1 or TRBD2 (6 bases each). The CDR3 sequence is 16 residues long. Germline CDR1 PRHDT, CDR2 FYEKMQ (reference sequence). CDR3 in DNA: TGTGCCAGCAGCCATGGAGACGGGACGGGGGCCTACGAGCAGGACTTC. It specifies CASSHGDGTGAYEQDF.

This clonotype turned up a few times. V and J are TRBV27 and TRBJ2-3, with 11 positions matching TRBD2. The CDR3 length is 15 residues. Germline CDR1 and CDR2: MNHEY and SMNVEV (reference sequence). The V and J ends lost 5 bases and 8 bases, in that order; junction bases with no gene match: 9. DNA of the CDR3: TGTGCCAGCAGTCTTACTAGCGGGGGCGCGGGTACGCAGTATTTT. Translation: CASSLTSGGAGTQYF.

The J gene is TRBJ1-6, the V gene TRBV3-1; D is perhaps TRBD1 (6 bases). The V and J ends lost 0 bases and 9 bases respectively, with 15 bases between them. Germline V gene sequence: CDR1 LGHDT, CDR2 YNNKEL (reference sequence). This CDR3 is built from 16 residues. The CDR3: CASSQDGTGLVSPLHF. The CDR3 nucleotides are TGTGCCAGCAGCCAAGACGGCACAGGGTTAGTTTCACCCCTCCACTTT. The whole variable domain, remainder taken from reference TRBV3-1 and TRBJ1-6, is DTAVSQTPKYLVTQMGNDKSIKCEQNLGHDTMYWYKQDSKKFLKIMFSYNNKELIINETVPNRFSPKSPDKAHLNLHINSLELGDSAVYFCASSQDGTGLVSPLHFGNGTRLTVT.

This clonotype appeared a few times. CDR3 nucleotide sequence: TGTGCCAGCTCACCACCTCTGCGGGGGAACACAGATACGCAGTATTTT. The encoded protein is CASSPPLRGNTDTQYF. This sequence joins TRBV18 and TRBJ2-3, with TRBD2 matching 7 bases. Germline V CDR1 and CDR2: KGHSH, LQKENI. The CDR3 runs to 16 residues. V dropped 0 bases and J dropped 2; count of bases not matched to a gene: 5.

The rearrangement links TRBV11-2 to TRBJ2-7; D unresolved. Germline V gene sequence: CDR1 SGHAT, CDR2 FQNNGV. The CDR3 is made up of 15 amino acids. V gave up 1 base and J gave up 4 bases, with 14 bases separating them. The CDR3 protein is CASSLGPPRFYEQYF. Written as DNA, the CDR3 is TGTGCCAGCAGCTTAGGCCCCCCCAGATTTTACGAGCAGTACTTC. Variable domain in full (rest from reference TRBV11-2 and TRBJ2-7): EAGVAQSPRYKIIEKRQSVAFWCNPISGHATLYWYQQILGQGPKLLIQFQNNGVVDDSQLPKDRFSAERLKGVDSTLKIQPAKLEDSAVYLCASSLGPPRFYEQYFGPGTRLTVT.

In this sample, this clonotype turned up a few times. The chain uses TRBV7-2 and TRBJ1-1; no clear D gene. The CDR3 covers 13 residues. The V gene's germline CDR1 is SGHTA and CDR2 FQGNSA. Between the trimmed V and J ends, which lost 5 bases and 0 bases, there was a span of 7 bases. The CDR3 nucleotides read TGTGCCAGCAGCCAAACTATGAACACTGAAGCTTTCTTT. The encoded protein is CASSQTMNTEAFF.

This clonotype was seen more than once but under ten times. The V and J genes are TRBV3-1 and TRBJ2-5; 7 positions match TRBD1. Germline assignment: CDR1 LGHDT and CDR2 YNNKEL (reference sequence). CDR3 size: 14 residues. Trimming removed 3 bases from V and 1 base from J; junction bases left unmatched: 2. The DNA of the CDR3 is TGTGCCAGCAGCCACAGGGGGACCCAAGAGACCCAGTACTTC. It encodes CASSHRGTQETQYF.

This chain connects TRBV29-1 to TRBJ2-7; tentative D call: TRBD2 (5 bases). The CDR3 is 11 residues long. Trimming shortened V by 4 bases and J by 2 bases, and 6 bases separated the two germline ends. Germline V CDR1 and CDR2: SQVTM, ANQGSEA. The CDR3 loop is CSVVRAYEQYF. The CDR3 DNA reads as TGCAGCGTTGTGCGGGCCTACGAGCAGTACTTC.

The J gene is TRBJ2-1, the V gene TRBV6-1; D not certain. Between the trimmed V and J ends, which lost 5 bases and 7 bases, there was a span of 12 bases. The CDR3 has 13 amino acids. Germline-derived CDR1 and CDR2 are MNHNS and SASEGT. The CDR3 is CASSPGPWNEQFF. The CDR3 region has the DNA TGTGCCAGCAGTCCCGGACCGTGGAATGAGCAGTTCTTC.

In this sample, this clonotype turned up a few times. This sequence joins TRBV7-8 and TRBJ2-7; no reliable D call. The CDR3 loop spans 13 amino acids. CDR1 and CDR2 from the germline V gene are SGHVS and FQNEAQ. V shed 2 bases and J shed 6 bases, with 11 bases lying between them. This chain's CDR3 is CASSLKATREQYF. Written as DNA, the CDR3 is TGTGCCAGCAGCTTAAAAGCTACACGCGAGCAGTACTTC.

This rearrangement joins TRBV5-1 to TRBJ2-7; possible D gene TRBD2, 5 bases. Germline V gene data show CDR1 as SGHRS and CDR2 as YFSETQ. CDR3 length: 13 amino acids. The V gene lost 7 bases and the J gene lost 2 bases, with 13 bases spanning the gap. This CDR3 reads CASAPEEPYEQYF. The CDR3 nucleotides are TGCGCCAGCGCCCCGGAGGAACCCTACGAGCAGTACTTC.

Comment on this clonotype: One end of the junction is discordant with germline, which a read error may explain. This sequence joins TRBV20-1 and TRBJ2-3; 10 bases agree with TRBD1. This CDR3 contains 15 residues. CDR1 is DFQATT, CDR2 SNEGSKA, per germline (reference sequence). CDR3 bases: TGCAGTGCTCGCCAACCGGGACAGGGGAAAGATACGCGGTATTTT. It codes for CSARQPGQGKDTRYF.

This chain links TRBV20-1 with TRBJ2-1; tentative D call: TRBD2 (6 bases). V lost 6 bases, J lost 13 bases, and 25 bases lay in between. The CDR3 is 14 residues long. Germline V gene data show CDR1 as DFQATT and CDR2 as SNEGSKA (reference sequence). CDR3 nucleotide sequence: TGCAGTGCCCCTTGGGCAGGGCGGGAAGAGACCCAGTTCTTC. This translates into CSAPWAGREETQFF.